The TCR beta chain described here comes from a study of T-cell reconstitution after alpha-beta-depleted transplantation in children. Broader study findings: Where alpha-beta T cells came from about two months after transplant was reportedly several hundred expanded graft clones.

Unique molecular identifiers were used in preparing the TCRbeta library. TCRdb reprocessed the PCR reads via MiXCR and lists one record per CDR3 protein. Seen here are about 48,000 distinct CDR3 sequences, about 5% observed once, and the top ten hold 30%. The CDR3 is 14 residues long. Germline V lookup: CDR1 SNHLY, CDR2 FYNNEI. V was shortened by 2 bases and J by 4 bases, with 8 bases between the two germline ends. This clonotype came up many times. The antigen is not known. The gene calls are TRBV2 and TRBJ2-2; no clear D gene. This receptor was identified in a female patient aged 2-10 years who had a stem cell transplant for aplastic anemia, so the T cells may come from the graft donor. Sequencing used PBMCs, mostly from graft donor cells, obtained 60 days after TCRalphabeta/CD19-depleted stem cell transplant. The CDR3 bases are TGTGCCAGCAGTGAACTACAGACCACCGGGGAGCTGTTTTTT. Protein sequence: CASSELQTTGELFF. The whole variable domain, filled in from reference TRBV2 and TRBJ2-2, reads EPEVTQTPSHQVTQMGQEVILRCVPISNHLYFYWYRQILGQKVEFLVSFYNNEISEKSEIFDDQFSVERPDGSNFTLKIRSTKLEDSAMYFCASSELQTTGELFFGEGSRLTVL.